This TCR beta chain comes out of a study of identical twins. As concerns this clonotype: Its antigen is undetermined.

Using its own MiXCR run on the 5' RACE reads, TCRdb lists one record per CDR3 protein. The sample carries 690,000 or so distinct CDR3 sequences, around 8.6% recorded once. V dropped 7 bases and J dropped 4 bases, with 13 bases sitting between them. CDR3 length: 14 residues. Germline loops: CDR1 MDHEN, CDR2 SYDVKM. Whole-study findings and limits: It was possible that invariant MAIT and iNKT cells partly confounded the zero-insertion analyses.

These data were also filed under a second study, of yellow fever vaccine responses in identical twins.

The chain is built from TRBV28 and TRBJ2-2; no clear D gene. Sequencing was performed on PBMCs. The sequence was collected from a young woman in good health. CDR3 sequence: CASTPTLGTGELFF. Written as DNA, the CDR3 is TGTGCCAGCACCCCGACTCTCGGCACCGGGGAGCTGTTTTTT.